Sequencing of this T cell receptor beta chain was carried out in a study of T cells in Graves' hyperthyroidism and ophthalmopathy (dated by TCRdb to between 2017 and 2020). About the full investigation: Peripheral blood samples were taken at initial diagnosis, before any treatment was given. To identify distinguishing TCR V-J signatures, a discovery cohort of about 95 patients was used, comprising under 45 with Graves' ophthalmopathy and some 57 with stable Graves' hyperthyroidism. Prospective prediction of ophthalmopathy was tested in an independent validation cohort of approximately 19 hyperthyroidism patients and 17 patients who later progressed to ophthalmopathy. For training and testing, the 100 or so patients in the discovery cohort were randomly divided in a 7:3 ratio. In addition, the study compared T-cell repertoires in thyroid tissue and in blood from roughly six Graves' hyperthyroidism patients. After blood sampling, hyperthyroidism patients were treated with methimazole at a starting dose of 30 mg daily, and ophthalmopathy patients were treated with high-dose intravenous methylprednisolone. The paper reports TCR Vbeta CDR3 sequencing of 140 or so peripheral blood samples: approximately 41 ophthalmopathy, around 80 hyperthyroidism and some 17 progressor patients.

Compared with germline, V lacks 5 bases and J lacks 4 bases; bases without a gene match: 9. Via the germline V gene, CDR1 is SGHTA and CDR2 FQGNSA. From the cysteine through the phenylalanine, the CDR3 covers 16 amino acids. Just the 48-base CDR3 DNA is kept, in frame starting at base 1. Comment on this clonotype: Its antigen is still unknown. No much larger clone is present one base from it, and per-base qualities are unavailable.

Amplification of TCR beta CDR3 regions was carried out from RNA transcripts. The TCR CDR3 was subjected to a first round of RT-PCR using the HTBI primer set and the Qiagen OneStep RT-PCR kit. Libraries were constructed in a second round of multiplex PCR, after which size selection and purification were performed. Paired-end sequencing of the libraries was performed with 100 bp reads on an Illumina HiSeq2000. For the original study's pipeline: Raw data were processed with SOAPnuke, discarding reads with adapters, uncalled bases, mean Phred below 15, or no exact constant-primer or identifier match. High-quality paired reads were merged with COPE v1.2.5, and unique nucleotide sequences were defined as clonotypes. Clonotypes were aligned to IMGT TRBV, TRBD and TRBJ reference segments using MiTCR v1.1. Only V-J combinations with frequency above 0.0001, covering about 99% of repertoires, were analysed. A TCS score was defined as the ratio of F50 (clonal expansion) to E x V (chaos), with BLOSUM62-based TCRdist applied between CDR3 peptides within each V-J. Welch's t-statistics and random forest reduced around 520 V-J features to about 13, which were used in a naive Bayes classifier (R e1071). The raw public data were reprocessed by TCRdb itself: fastp quality trimming at Q25, MiXCR clonotype calling, in-frame beta chains only. Here each entry gathers all rows of one CDR3 protein and keeps the most common genes and DNA. The V and J calls shown here were made by TCRdb, not taken from the authors' results. In all, the sample holds more than 500,000 distinct CDR3 sequences, and about 16% of those were seen once. Roughly 29% of the sample belongs to the ten largest clones.

Overall results and qualifications from the work: A 13 V-J signature model separated ophthalmopathy from stable hyperthyroidism, with around 91% sensitivity and about 81% specificity in cross-validation and 80%/75% in testing. In validation, progression to ophthalmopathy was predicted by the model with nearly 71% sensitivity and 72% to 85% specificity, a median of approximately 6.5 months before onset. Most expanded thyroid clonotypes (frequency above 0.001) were also detected in blood, a finding suggesting that blood repertoires may reflect thyroid immune responses. No statistical method was used to set the sample size in advance, and investigators knew the group allocation.

Ophthalmopathy patients had moderately to severely active disease, Clinical Activity Score of at least 3, NOSPECS grade of at least 4, and duration under 3 months. Patients with uncontrolled infections, other autoimmune diseases, pregnancy or lactation were excluded. Diagnoses were established on the basis of clinical symptoms, serum thyroxine and TRAb, thyroid ultrasound, and orbital computed tomography. PBMCs were isolated from about 9.1 ml of fresh peripheral blood by Ficoll-Paque density gradient centrifugation. Total RNA was extracted using Trizol reagent, and RNA quality was assessed on an Agilent 2100 Bioanalyzer.

Sequenced input: blood. The rearrangement joined TRBV7-2 to TRBJ2-3, with 10 middle bases fitting TRBD2. The sequence came from a woman aged 30 to 39 with Graves' ophthalmopathy. The nucleotides read TGTGCCAGCAGCCGGACAGCGGGAGGGTACGCAGATACGCAGTATTTT. Translation gives CASSRTAGGYADTQYF.